Listed here is a single T cell receptor (beta chain). Only a few counts were recorded for this clonotype. Its target antigen remains unknown. It has no much larger one-base neighbor in the sample; base qualities were not kept. Stable Graves' hyperthyroidism was defined as the absence of progression to ophthalmopathy over 18 months of follow-up. The hyperthyroidism patients were between 18 and 65 years old and newly diagnosed, with a disease duration of less than 2 months. Patients with uncontrolled infections, other autoimmune diseases, pregnancy or lactation were excluded. Clinical symptoms, serum thyroxine and TRAb, thyroid ultrasound, and orbital computed tomography formed the basis for the diagnoses. Ficoll-Paque density gradient centrifugation was used to isolate PBMCs from 8.5 to 10 ml of fresh peripheral blood. Total RNA was extracted with Trizol reagent, and quality was checked on an Agilent 2100 Bioanalyzer.

This entry is derived from a study of T cells in Graves' hyperthyroidism and ophthalmopathy (dated by TCRdb to between 2018 and 2021). Regarding the research as a whole: Peripheral blood was collected at initial diagnosis, before any treatment. TCR Vbeta CDR3 sequencing of 130 to 150 peripheral blood samples (roughly 41 ophthalmopathy, 75 to 85 hyperthyroidism and some 17 progressor patients) is reported in the paper. Whether ophthalmopathy could be predicted prospectively was tested in an independent validation cohort made up of 18 to 20 hyperthyroidism patients plus 17 patients who later progressed to ophthalmopathy. In addition, the study compared T-cell repertoires in thyroid tissue and in blood from roughly 6 Graves' hyperthyroidism patients. The roughly 100 discovery patients were randomly divided into training and test sets at a 7:3 ratio. To identify TCR V-J signatures that set the groups apart, the researchers used a discovery cohort of 95 to 100 patients, made up of 40 to 45 with Graves' ophthalmopathy and some 60 with stable Graves' hyperthyroidism. After blood sampling, hyperthyroidism patients were treated with methimazole at a starting dose of 30 mg daily, and ophthalmopathy patients were treated with high-dose intravenous methylprednisolone. The paper as a whole reports these results and caveats: Blood samples also contained most of the expanded thyroid clonotypes (frequency above 0.001), which suggests that blood repertoires may reflect thyroid immune responses. During validation, the model predicted progression to ophthalmopathy a median of approximately six months ahead of onset, with approximately 71% sensitivity and about 72% specificity. Sample size was not statistically predetermined, and blinding of investigators to group allocation was not performed. Ophthalmopathy was separated from stable hyperthyroidism by a 13 V-J signature model, with 87.88% sensitivity and 81% to 82% specificity obtained in cross-validation and 80%/75% obtained in testing.

V sheds 5 bases and J sheds 2 bases, leaving 14 bases between their ends. The CDR3, from cysteine to phenylalanine, totals 15 residues. Just CDR3 DNA is preserved here, 45 bases in frame from base 1. The germline V gene (reference sequence) provides CDR1 SEHNR and CDR2 FQNEAQ. The TCR beta CDR3 regions were amplified from RNA transcripts. The TCR CDR3 was subjected to a first round of RT-PCR using the HTBI primer set and the Qiagen OneStep RT-PCR kit. Libraries were constructed in a second round of multiplex PCR, after which size selection and purification were carried out. Sequencing of the libraries was done on an Illumina HiSeq2000 using paired-end 100 bp reads. The paper's processing steps were these. SOAPnuke was used to process the raw data, throwing out any read that contained adapters or uncalled bases, had a mean Phred below 15, or lacked an exact constant-primer or identifier match. COPE v1.2.5 was used to merge the high-quality paired reads, and each unique nucleotide sequence was defined as a clonotype. MiTCR v1.1 was used to align the clonotypes against IMGT TRBV, TRBD and TRBJ reference segments. Only V-J combinations with frequency above 0.0001, covering 99% to 99.2% of repertoires, were analysed. A TCS score was defined as the ratio of F50 (clonal expansion) to E x V (chaos), with BLOSUM62-based TCRdist applied between CDR3 peptides within each V-J. Welch's t-statistics and random forest reduced 450 to 600 V-J features to 13, which were used in a naive Bayes classifier (R e1071). Starting from the raw public reads, TCRdb applied fastp trimming at Q25, assembled clones with MiXCR and retained in-frame beta chains. Every distinct CDR3 protein forms one entry, paired with its most common genes and DNA. The V and J calls shown here were made by TCRdb, not taken from the authors' results. Within this sample are around 560,000 distinct CDR3 sequences, with approximately 16% of them counted one time only. Of the sample, 15% to 20% is held by the ten largest clones.

This TCR derives from a woman aged 18-29 years with Graves' hyperthyroidism. Input material: blood. The rearranged segments are TRBV7-9 and TRBJ2-3, with a weak D call of TRBD2 (5 bases match). The CDR3 protein: CASSQVLGLTDTQYF. The nucleotide sequence reads TGTGCCAGCAGCCAAGTTCTCGGACTCACAGATACGCAGTATTTT.